Sequencing of this T cell receptor beta chain was carried out in a study of technical replicates of blood from a handful of donors. Assay: immunoSEQ multiplex PCR; the TCRdb copy retains only in-frame clones and omits some. The sample comprises tens of thousands of clones, almost 99% of which are singletons, and less than 0.25% rests with the top ten. This CDR3 is 14 amino acids long. Germline V gene lookup returns CDR1 SGDLS and CDR2 YYNGEE. V was cut by 5 bases and J by 1 base, with 9 bases left in between. This rearrangement joins TRBV9 to TRBJ2-2; D remains unclear. The sequenced material came from T cells isolated from PBMCs. The TCR comes from a human donor in good health. The CDR3 region is CASSPHLNTGELFF. DNA for the CDR3: TGTGCCAGCAGTCCACACCTGAACACCGGGGAGCTGTTTTTT.